The T cell receptor (beta chain) under discussion was sequenced for a study of shared clonotypes between healthy human individuals. A single count supports this clone. The authors distributed each subset's genomic DNA evenly over several immunoSEQ plates. The authors' processing: Filtering of immunoSEQ junctional sequences could not match full-length read filtering. Clones were read by immunoSEQ multiplex PCR, and TCRdb kept only the in-frame ones, dropping some. The V and J calls and clone size were taken over from that table, and D and trimming were inferred from the DNA. The data hold fewer than 600,000 clones, with around three quarters observed a single time. Sequencing was performed on PBMCs. The TCR sequence derives from a woman aged 40 to 49 in good health. Some clones in this sample may be carry-over from other donors' samples.

CDR3 nucleotide sequence: TGTGCCACCATATCGAGGCGGAAGGGACCGGGACCCCTCCACTTT. Translating it yields CATISRRKGPGPLHF. The chain uses TRBV25-1 and TRBJ1-6; D might be TRBD1 (5 bases). CDR1 and CDR2 from the germline V gene are MGHDK and SYGVNS. The V end was cut by 10 bases, the J end by 12 bases, with 25 bases between. CDR3 length: 15 residues.